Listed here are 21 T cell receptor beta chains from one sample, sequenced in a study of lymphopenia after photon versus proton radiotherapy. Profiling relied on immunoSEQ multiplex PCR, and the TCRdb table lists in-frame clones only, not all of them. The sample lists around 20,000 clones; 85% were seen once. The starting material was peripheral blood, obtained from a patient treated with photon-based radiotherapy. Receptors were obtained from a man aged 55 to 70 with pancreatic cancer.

The CDR3 is CASSPRSNYNEQFF. Written as DNA, the CDR3 is TGTGCCAGCAGCCCCCGGAGTAACTACAATGAGCAGTTCTTC. The chain recombines TRBV7-9 with TRBJ2-1; D remains ambiguous. The ends were cut back, 5 bases at V and 3 bases at J, with 11 bases in the middle. Germline CDR1 SEHNR, CDR2 FQNEAQ (reference sequence). This CDR3 comprises 14 residues.

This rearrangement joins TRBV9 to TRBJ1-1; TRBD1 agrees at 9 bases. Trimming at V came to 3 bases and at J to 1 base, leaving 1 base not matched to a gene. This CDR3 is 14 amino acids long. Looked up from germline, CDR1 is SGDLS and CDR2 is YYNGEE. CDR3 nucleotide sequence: TGTGCCAGCAGCGGACAGGGGGGGAACACTGAAGCTTTCTTT. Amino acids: CASSGQGGNTEAFF.

Here the CDR3 DNA reads TGTGCCTCTGAGGGGCTAGCGGGGGGGGAGCAGTACTTC. Translation: CASEGLAGGEQYF. This sequence joins TRBV4-2 and TRBJ2-7, with TRBD2 matching over 12 bases. The CDR3 has 13 amino acids. Germline V gene lookup returns CDR1 LGHNA and CDR2 YNFKEQ. The junction had 9 bases not matched to a gene; V was cut back by 11 bases and J by 7 bases.

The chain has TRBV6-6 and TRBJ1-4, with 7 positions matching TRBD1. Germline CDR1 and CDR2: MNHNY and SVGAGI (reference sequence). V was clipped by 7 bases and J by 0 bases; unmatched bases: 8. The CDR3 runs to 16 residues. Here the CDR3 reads CASTRGGLATNEKLFF. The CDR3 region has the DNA TGTGCCAGCACCCGAGGGGGCCTGGCAACTAATGAAAAACTGTTTTTT.

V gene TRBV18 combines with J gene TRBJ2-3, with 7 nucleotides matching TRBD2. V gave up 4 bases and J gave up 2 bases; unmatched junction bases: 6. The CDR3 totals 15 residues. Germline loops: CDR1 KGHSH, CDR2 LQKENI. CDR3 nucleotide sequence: TGTGCCAGCTCACTAGCGGGTTTTAACACAGATACGCAGTATTTT. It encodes CASSLAGFNTDTQYF.

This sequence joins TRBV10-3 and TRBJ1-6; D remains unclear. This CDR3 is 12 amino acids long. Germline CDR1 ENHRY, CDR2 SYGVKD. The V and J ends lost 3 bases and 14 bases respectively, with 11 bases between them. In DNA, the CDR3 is TGTGCCATCAGTGACGATTGGGGAACCCTCCACTTT. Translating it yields CAISDDWGTLHF.

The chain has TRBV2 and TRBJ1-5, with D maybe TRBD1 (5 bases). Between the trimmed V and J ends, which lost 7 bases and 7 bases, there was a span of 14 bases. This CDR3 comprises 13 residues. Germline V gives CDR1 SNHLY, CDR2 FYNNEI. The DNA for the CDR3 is TGTGCCAGCATGAGGGACCCCGCGCAGCCCCAGCATTTT. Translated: CASMRDPAQPQHF.

CDR3 region: CASSLWLVVTGELFF. CDR3 in DNA: TGTGCCAGCAGCTTGTGGCTGGTGGTTACCGGGGAGCTGTTTTTT. The V call is TRBV7-2, the J call TRBJ2-2; D is undetermined. Germline V gives CDR1 SGHTA, CDR2 FQGNSA. The V gene lost 3 bases and the J gene lost 5 bases, with 13 bases spanning the gap. CDR3 length equals 15 residues.

CDR3 sequence reads: CASSLASSTYGYTF. CDR3 bases: TGTGCCAGCAGCCTAGCCTCTTCTACCTATGGCTACACCTTC. The rearrangement joins TRBV14 to TRBJ1-2; D is undetermined. This CDR3 spans 14 amino acids. Germline loops: CDR1 SGHDN, CDR2 FVKESK. V was pared by 4 bases and J by 4 bases, with 13 bases between.

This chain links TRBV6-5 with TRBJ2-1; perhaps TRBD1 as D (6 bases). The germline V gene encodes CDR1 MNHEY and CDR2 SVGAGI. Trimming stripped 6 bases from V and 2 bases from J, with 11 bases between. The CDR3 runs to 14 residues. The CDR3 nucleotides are TGTGCCAGCAGGACAACAGGGCCCTACAATGAGCAGTTCTTC. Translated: CASRTTGPYNEQFF.

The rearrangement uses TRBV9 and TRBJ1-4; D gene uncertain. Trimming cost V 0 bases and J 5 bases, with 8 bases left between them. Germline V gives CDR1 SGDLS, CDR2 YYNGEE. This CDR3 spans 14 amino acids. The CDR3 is CASSVAQINEKLFF. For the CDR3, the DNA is TGTGCCAGCAGCGTAGCACAGATAAATGAAAAACTGTTTTTT.

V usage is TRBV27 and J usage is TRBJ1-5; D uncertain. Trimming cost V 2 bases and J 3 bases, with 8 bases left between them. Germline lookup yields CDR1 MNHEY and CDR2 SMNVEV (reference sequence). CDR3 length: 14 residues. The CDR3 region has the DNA TGTGCCAGCAGTTTAGGTGGATACAATCAGCCCCAGCATTTT. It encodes CASSLGGYNQPQHF.

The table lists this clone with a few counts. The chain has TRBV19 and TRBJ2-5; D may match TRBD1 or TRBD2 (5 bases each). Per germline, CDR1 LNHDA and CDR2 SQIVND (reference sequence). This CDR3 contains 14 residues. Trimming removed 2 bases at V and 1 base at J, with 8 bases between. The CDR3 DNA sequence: TGTGCCAGTAGTATACGGGACGGCCAAGAGACCCAGTACTTC. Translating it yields CASSIRDGQETQYF.

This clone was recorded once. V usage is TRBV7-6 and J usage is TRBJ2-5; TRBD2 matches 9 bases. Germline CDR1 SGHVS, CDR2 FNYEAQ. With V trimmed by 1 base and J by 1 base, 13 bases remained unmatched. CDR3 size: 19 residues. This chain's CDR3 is CASSLEGGGVPRAQETQYF. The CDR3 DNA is TGTGCCAGCAGCTTAGAGGGCGGGGGGGTCCCCCGGGCCCAAGAGACCCAGTACTTC.

CDR3 coding DNA: TGTGCCAGCAGTGATGGGACAGGGGGCTATAGAGATCAGCCCCAGCATTTT. Its protein product is CASSDGTGGYRDQPQHF. V is TRBV6-1 and J is TRBJ1-5, with 12 bases lining up with TRBD1. Losses at the gene ends were 3 bases for V and 5 bases for J; bases not matched to a gene: 8. This CDR3 comprises 17 residues. Germline CDR1 reads MNHNS; CDR2 reads SASEGT.

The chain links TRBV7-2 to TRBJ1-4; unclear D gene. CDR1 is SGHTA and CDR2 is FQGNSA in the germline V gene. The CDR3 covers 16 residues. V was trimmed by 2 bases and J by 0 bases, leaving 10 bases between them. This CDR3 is CASSLHLGATNEKLFF. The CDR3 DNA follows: TGTGCCAGCAGCTTACATCTTGGTGCAACTAATGAAAAACTGTTTTTT.

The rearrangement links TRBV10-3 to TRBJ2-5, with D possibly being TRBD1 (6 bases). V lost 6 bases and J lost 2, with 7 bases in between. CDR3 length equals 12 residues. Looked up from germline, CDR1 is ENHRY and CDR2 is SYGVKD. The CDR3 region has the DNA TGTGCCATCAGGGACAGACAAGAGACCCAGTACTTC. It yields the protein CAIRDRQETQYF.

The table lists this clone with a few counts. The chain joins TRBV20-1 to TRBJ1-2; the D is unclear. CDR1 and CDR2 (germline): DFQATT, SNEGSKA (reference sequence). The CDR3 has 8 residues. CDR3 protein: CRPGGYTF. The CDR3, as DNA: TGCAGGCCTGGAGGCTACACCTTC.

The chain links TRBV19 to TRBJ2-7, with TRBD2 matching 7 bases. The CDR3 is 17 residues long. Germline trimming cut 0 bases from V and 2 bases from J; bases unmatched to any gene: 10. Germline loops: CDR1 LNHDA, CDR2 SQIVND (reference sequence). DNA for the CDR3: TGTGCCAGTAGTATAGATGGGACGGGGAGGGCTCCCTACGAGCAGTACTTC. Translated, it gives CASSIDGTGRAPYEQYF.

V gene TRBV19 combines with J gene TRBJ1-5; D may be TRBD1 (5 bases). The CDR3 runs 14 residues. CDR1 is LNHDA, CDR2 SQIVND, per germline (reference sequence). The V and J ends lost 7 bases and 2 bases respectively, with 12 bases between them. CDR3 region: CASTGHSGNQPQHF. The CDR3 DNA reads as TGTGCCAGTACAGGACATTCAGGCAATCAGCCCCAGCATTTT. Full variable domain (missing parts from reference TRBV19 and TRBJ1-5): DGGITQSPKYLFRKEGQNVTLSCEQNLNHDAMYWYRQDPGQGLRLIYYSQIVNDFQKGDIAEGYSVSREKKESFPLTVTSAQKNPTAFYLCASTGHSGNQPQHFGDGTRLSIL.

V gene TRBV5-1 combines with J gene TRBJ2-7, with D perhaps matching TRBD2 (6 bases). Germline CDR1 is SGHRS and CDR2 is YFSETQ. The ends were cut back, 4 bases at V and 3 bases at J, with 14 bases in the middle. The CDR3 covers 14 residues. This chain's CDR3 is CASSTDGTYYEQYF. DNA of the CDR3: TGCGCCAGCAGCACTGACGGGACTTACTACGAGCAGTACTTC.